The 20 T cell receptor beta chains below come from one sample, sequenced in a study of beta chain features in type 1 diabetes (dated by TCRdb to about 2018). On the study overall, not on this receptor specifically: A moderate but significant shortening of TCRB CDR3 length was observed in type 1 diabetes patients in all four CD4+ subsets.

Their specific antigens are unknown. The library came from the immunoSEQ multiplex PCR assay. The entire isolated RNA was reverse transcribed using the High Capacity cDNA Reverse Transcription Kit, and thus expressed TCRB transcripts were sequenced. Here the immuneACCESS table is served through TCRdb, limited to in-frame sequences with V and J called. Missing clones are a known gap in these copies; in checked studies unresolved V genes cover under half, and the rest lacks a known reason. The sample yields about 22,000 clones; about 58% were counted once. The ten largest make up under 0.45% of the sample. The sequenced sample was stem cell memory CD4+ T cells from blood. The cell subset or site tag for this specimen amounts to: stem cell-like memory CD4+ T cells. The receptors shown here come from a man younger than 35 with type 1 diabetes.

The chain is built from TRBV11-2 and TRBJ2-7, with 7 bases that match TRBD1. Germline CDR1 reads SGHAT; CDR2 reads FQNNGV. This CDR3 region has 15 residues. Trimming took 0 bases from V and 3 from J; bases not matched to a gene: 5. CDR3 amino acids: CASSLERDSLYEQYF. The CDR3 nucleotides are TGTGCCAGCAGCTTAGAGAGGGACAGTCTCTACGAGCAGTACTTC.

The chain recombines TRBV2 with TRBJ2-2; D is unresolved. This CDR3 region has 12 residues. With 6 bases removed from V and 3 bases from J, the gap between germline ends came to 5 bases. Germline assignment: CDR1 SNHLY and CDR2 FYNNEI. The CDR3 region is CASRQDTGELFF. The CDR3 DNA reads TGTGCCAGCAGGCAGGACACCGGGGAGCTGTTTTTT.

The J gene is TRBJ2-3, the V gene TRBV18, with 8 bases fitting TRBD2. With V trimmed by 3 bases and J by 0 bases, 2 bases remained unmatched. The V gene's germline CDR1 is KGHSH and CDR2 LQKENI. There are 15 residues in the CDR3. The CDR3 DNA sequence: TGTGCCAGCTCACCCAGCGGGAGCAGCACAGATACGCAGTATTTT. Translation gives CASSPSGSSTDTQYF.

This chain links TRBV28 with TRBJ2-3, with 7 bases aligning to TRBD1. Trimming took 4 bases from V and 1 from J; bases not matched to a gene: 2. The germline V gene encodes CDR1 MDHEN and CDR2 SYDVKM. There are 14 residues in the CDR3. The CDR3 protein is CASSSGQGTDTQYF. DNA for the CDR3: TGTGCCAGCAGTTCAGGACAGGGCACAGATACGCAGTATTTT.

This chain uses TRBV5-4 with TRBJ1-2; 7 bases are a match to TRBD1. The J segment lost 10 bases and the V segment lost 4 bases, leaving 13 bases of the junction unmatched. CDR3 length equals 14 residues. Germline CDR1 SGHNT, CDR2 YYREEE (reference sequence). This CDR3 is CASSPIEGGEDYTF. The CDR3 nucleotides read TGTGCCAGCAGCCCAATCGAAGGGGGCGAGGACTACACCTTC. The full variable domain, with the rest looked up from reference TRBV5-4 and TRBJ1-2, is ETGVTQSPTHLIKTRGQQVTLRCSSQSGHNTVSWYQQALGQGPQFIFQYYREEENGRGNFPPRFSGLQFPNYSSELNVNALELDDSALYLCASSPIEGGEDYTFGSGTRLTVV.

This clone was seen just once. DNA for the CDR3: TGTGCCATCAGTGTGGGGACTAGTGACATTCAGTACTTC. It codes for CAISVGTSDIQYF. The chain couples TRBV10-3 to TRBJ2-4; TRBD2 matches at 8 bases. In germline, CDR1 is ENHRY, CDR2 SYGVKD. The CDR3 runs to 13 residues. V was pared by 4 bases and J by 8 bases, with 4 bases of the junction left unmatched.

V usage is TRBV5-1 and J usage is TRBJ2-7; 12 positions match TRBD2. Trimming took 2 bases from V and 3 from J; bases not matched to a gene: 6. The CDR3 totals 16 residues. Germline lookup yields CDR1 SGHRS and CDR2 YFSETQ. The CDR3 nucleotides are TGCGCCAGCAGCTTCCTGACTAGCGGGAGTCGCTACGAGCAGTACTTC. Its translation is CASSFLTSGSRYEQYF.

This chain joins TRBV15 and TRBJ2-1; 12 nucleotides line up with TRBD2. The CDR3 length is 15 residues. The V gene end was trimmed by 7 bases and the J gene end by 8 bases; junction bases not matched to a gene: 9. Germline-derived CDR1 and CDR2 are LNHNV and YYDKDF (reference sequence). In DNA form, the CDR3 reads TGTGCCACCACCCTGGGACTAGCGGGTATCGATGAGCAGTTCTTC. This translates into CATTLGLAGIDEQFF.

This clone came up a few times. The chain has TRBV4-2 and TRBJ2-3, with D hard to call. Germline CDR1 LGHNA, CDR2 YNFKEQ. The V and J ends lost 4 bases and 0 bases respectively, with 11 bases between them. The CDR3 has 15 residues. CDR3 loop: CASSRLTLSTDTQYF. For the CDR3, the DNA is TGTGCCAGCAGCCGCCTGACACTTAGCACAGATACGCAGTATTTT.

The chain recombines TRBV6-5 with TRBJ2-2, with 13 bases fitting TRBD2. The CDR3 length is 15 residues. Germline lookup yields CDR1 MNHEY and CDR2 SVGAGI. V lost 6 bases, J lost 8 bases, and 6 bases stayed unmatched. CDR3 bases: TGTGCCAGCAGCGGGACTAGCGGGGATAGGGGGGAGCTGTTTTTT. Protein product: CASSGTSGDRGELFF.

This chain uses TRBV30 with TRBJ2-5, with 12 bases lining up with TRBD2. With 0 bases clipped from V and 4 bases from J, the junction kept 9 bases outside the gene matches. The CDR3 has 17 amino acids. Germline values: CDR1 GTSNPN, CDR2 SVGIG (reference sequence). The CDR3 nucleotides read TGTGCCTGGAGTGTACGCGGACTAGCGGGATTTGGAGAGACCCAGTACTTC. It translates to CAWSVRGLAGFGETQYF.

The V gene is TRBV11-2, the J gene TRBJ2-5; 8 positions match TRBD1. Germline CDR1 SGHAT, CDR2 FQNNGV. This CDR3 is built from 14 residues. Trimming removed 2 bases from V and 6 bases from J; junction bases left unmatched: 5. Here the CDR3 reads CASSLSTGDKTQYF. Written as DNA, the CDR3 is TGTGCCAGCAGCTTATCGACAGGGGACAAGACCCAGTACTTC.

DNA of the CDR3: TGTGCCAGCGCGGGGAACACTGAAGCTTTCTTT. Translating gives CASAGNTEAFF. J is TRBJ1-1 and V is TRBV28; D is undetermined. V lost 8 bases, J lost 1 base, and 5 bases lay in between. The CDR3 runs 11 residues. Germline V gene sequence: CDR1 MDHEN, CDR2 SYDVKM.

CDR3 bases: TGTGCCAGCAGCCTTGGGACTAGCGAGGGGACCCAGTACTTC. The encoded protein is CASSLGTSEGTQYF. The J gene is TRBJ2-5, the V gene TRBV4-2, with 10 bases fitting TRBD2. The CDR3 covers 14 residues. Trimming took 4 bases from V and 7 from J; bases not matched to a gene: 6. Germline values: CDR1 LGHNA, CDR2 YNFKEQ.

This chain links TRBV2 with TRBJ2-5, with 7 bases aligning to TRBD1. The germline V gene has CDR1 SNHLY and CDR2 FYNNEI. The CDR3 has 15 amino acids. Trimming cost V 5 bases and J 2 bases; bases outside gene matches: 8. The CDR3: CASSLFSTGQETQYF. The CDR3 DNA is TGTGCCAGCAGTTTATTTTCGACAGGGCAAGAGACCCAGTACTTC.

The chain uses TRBV4-3 and TRBJ2-2, with TRBD1 matching 7 bases. CDR3 size: 15 residues. CDR1 and CDR2 (germline): LGHNA, YSLEER. V trimming: 4 bases; J trimming: 4 bases; junction bases outside the gene matches: 6. The CDR3, as DNA: TGCGCCAGCAGCCTAGAGGCAGGGGGCACCGGGGAGCTGTTTTTT. It encodes CASSLEAGGTGELFF.

J is TRBJ2-7 and V is TRBV28; TRBD1 might be the D (5 bases). The V end lost 5 bases, the J end lost 12 bases, and 17 bases lay between the germline ends. Germline CDR1 is MDHEN and CDR2 is SYDVKM. CDR3 size: 12 residues. CDR3 sequence reads: CASSLLGQGRYF. CDR3 DNA sequence: TGTGCCAGCAGTCTTCTTGGGCAGGGCAGGTACTTC. Drawing the rest from reference TRBV28 and TRBJ2-7, the complete variable domain is DVKVTQSSRYLVKRTGEKVFLECVQDMDHENMFWYRQDPGLGLRLIYFSYDVKMKEKGDIPEGYSVSREKKERFSLILESASTNQTSMYLCASSLLGQGRYFGPGTRLTVT.

The chain uses TRBV18 and TRBJ2-1; 13 bases agree with TRBD2. This CDR3 is built from 14 residues. Germline CDR1 KGHSH, CDR2 LQKENI. The trim removed 3 bases at V and 8 bases at J, leaving 1 base unmatched. The CDR3 nucleotides read TGTGCCAGCTCACCGACTAGCGGGAGGCATGAGCAGTTCTTC. It specifies CASSPTSGRHEQFF.

V gene TRBV2 combines with J gene TRBJ2-1; 8 bases align to TRBD2. V shed 5 bases, J shed 6 bases, and the junction held 0 bases outside the gene matches. Germline values: CDR1 SNHLY, CDR2 FYNNEI. The CDR3 loop spans 12 amino acids. This CDR3 reads CASSTSGNEQFF. CDR3 DNA: TGTGCCAGCAGTACTAGCGGCAATGAGCAGTTCTTC.

The gene calls are TRBV25-1 and TRBJ2-7, with 8 bases that match TRBD1. The junction had 9 bases not matched to a gene; V was cut back by 6 bases and J by 2 bases. The CDR3 is 15 amino acids. The germline V gene has CDR1 MGHDK and CDR2 SYGVNS. For the CDR3, the DNA is TGTGCCAGCAGCCAAAGGACAGGGAAAACCTACGAGCAGTACTTC. Its protein product is CASSQRTGKTYEQYF.